These 28 T cell receptor beta chains originate from one sample sequenced in a study of blood T cell repertoires in COVID-19. Profiling relied on immunoSEQ multiplex PCR, and the TCRdb table lists in-frame clones only, not all of them. Among roughly 56,000 clones listed, around 93% were seen once. What was sequenced was peripheral blood. The receptor source for this set is a man aged 50 to 60 with active COVID-19.

This sequence joins TRBV28 and TRBJ1-2; 8 bases align to TRBD1. V was pared by 6 bases and J by 3 bases, with 6 bases of the junction left unmatched. CDR1 MDHEN and CDR2 SYDVKM come from the germline V gene. This CDR3 is built from 14 residues. The CDR3: CASSYTGGDYGYTF. CDR3 DNA sequence: TGTGCCAGCAGCTACACAGGGGGTGACTATGGCTACACCTTC.

In its sample, this clone was seen once. The genes are TRBV7-3 and TRBJ2-3, with D possibly being TRBD2 (5 bases). This CDR3 is 15 amino acids long. Germline V lookup: CDR1 SGHTA, CDR2 FQGTGA. V dropped 1 base and J dropped 6 bases, with 14 bases sitting between them. This CDR3 reads CASSLIGEWRDTQYF. CDR3 DNA sequence: TGTGCCAGCAGCTTAATTGGGGAGTGGAGGGATACGCAGTATTTT.

The chain combines TRBV6-1 with TRBJ1-4, with a tentative D call TRBD1 (6 bases). Germline CDR1 MNHNS, CDR2 SASEGT. This CDR3 spans 15 amino acids. Trimming left V 3 bases short and J 7 bases short, with 15 bases between. CDR3 sequence reads: CASSEQTGSAEKLFF. Written as DNA, the CDR3 is TGTGCCAGCAGTGAGCAGACAGGAAGTGCTGAAAAACTGTTTTTT.

The chain carries TRBV21-1 and TRBJ2-1; the table's D gene call, TRBD2, was not cross checked with the DNA. TRBV21-1 is classified as a pseudogene. CDR3 length: 24 residues. The DNA of the CDR3 is TGTGCCAGCAGCAAAGAGCAGGAGAGCGGGAGTACGCCCGGGGTGGTCGGCTCCTACAATGAGCAGTTCTTC. It encodes CASSKEQESGSTPGVVGSYNEQFF.

The chain is built from TRBV23-1 and TRBJ2-5, with TRBD2 matching 9 bases. TRBV23-1 is an ORF; its function is uncertain. The CDR3 length is 17 residues. Losses at the gene ends were 3 bases for V and 2 bases for J; bases not matched to a gene: 10. CDR3 bases: TGCGCCAGCAGTCAGAATTGTGGACTAGCGACTCAAGAGACCCAGTACTTC. Amino acids: CASSQNCGLATQETQYF.

The rearrangement uses TRBV6-1 and TRBJ1-2; 8 bases line up with TRBD1. Germline assignment: CDR1 MNHNS and CDR2 SASEGT. Germline trimming cut 0 bases from V and 4 bases from J; bases unmatched to any gene: 4. The CDR3 loop spans 15 amino acids. The CDR3 sequence is CASSEASTGGYGYTF. The CDR3 DNA reads TGTGCCAGCAGTGAAGCGTCTACAGGGGGCTATGGCTACACCTTC.

This clone rates as medium-sized (0.01 to 0.1%). The gene calls are TRBV5-6 and TRBJ1-2; TRBD1 is a possible D gene (5 bases). V lost 7 bases and J lost 4, with 17 bases in between. CDR1 and CDR2 from the germline V gene are SGHDT and YYEEEE. The CDR3 has 14 amino acids. The CDR3 DNA reads as TGTGCCAGCGGGAGGGTGCAGGGATCCTATGGCTACACCTTC. The encoded protein is CASGRVQGSYGYTF.

The chain carries TRBV29-1 and TRBJ2-3; a weak D match, TRBD2 (7 bases). Per the germline V gene, CDR1 is SQVTM and CDR2 is ANQGSEA. The CDR3 is 14 amino acids. V dropped 4 bases and J dropped 2 bases, with 13 bases sitting between them. This CDR3 is CSVGGGAFTDTQYF. The CDR3 coding sequence is TGCAGCGTTGGAGGGGGGGCATTCACAGATACGCAGTATTTT.

The chain employs TRBV4-2 and TRBJ1-2; a weak D match, TRBD1 (6 bases). This CDR3 contains 14 residues. Trimming pared 3 bases from V and 8 bases from J, leaving 16 bases between. Germline assignment: CDR1 LGHNA and CDR2 YNFKEQ. In nucleotides, the CDR3 is TGTGCCAGCAGCCAGGACCCGGCGGGGGCCGGCTACACCTTC. Amino acid sequence: CASSQDPAGAGYTF.

The chain couples TRBV4-2 to TRBJ2-2, with 13 nucleotides matching TRBD2. Losses at the gene ends were 4 bases for V and 4 bases for J; bases not matched to a gene: 6. The CDR3 is 17 residues long. Germline V lookup: CDR1 LGHNA, CDR2 YNFKEQ. CDR3 bases: TGTGCCAGCAGCCTGGGGACTAGCGGGGAGGTCACCGGGGAGCTGTTTTTT. Its translation: CASSLGTSGEVTGELFF.

The chain combines TRBV6-6 with TRBJ2-1, with TRBD1 matching 9 bases. Germline CDR1 and CDR2: MNHNY and SVGAGI (reference sequence). The CDR3 sequence is 15 residues long. V dropped 4 bases and J dropped 6; count of bases not matched to a gene: 7. DNA for the CDR3: TGTGCCAGCAGTTCCGACAGGGGGAAACCCAATGAGCAGTTCTTC. This sequence encodes CASSSDRGKPNEQFF.

The sample holds one count of this clone. This chain uses TRBV28 with TRBJ2-2; D is perhaps TRBD1 (6 bases). V shed 3 bases and J shed 1 base, with 9 bases lying between them. This CDR3 comprises 15 residues. The germline V gene has CDR1 MDHEN and CDR2 SYDVKM. CDR3 sequence: CASSFHRVNTGELFF. The CDR3 bases are TGTGCCAGCAGTTTTCACAGGGTGAACACCGGGGAGCTGTTTTTT.

The CDR3 DNA follows: TGTGCCAGCAGTGAACGAGCGGGGGACTACAATGAGCAGTTCTTC. Amino acid sequence: CASSERAGDYNEQFF. The chain uses TRBV6-1 and TRBJ2-1, with 8 bases identical to TRBD2. The germline V gene has CDR1 MNHNS and CDR2 SASEGT. V shed 2 bases and J 3 bases; nucleotides not matched to a gene: 3. The length of the CDR3 is 15 residues.

The rearrangement links TRBV7-9 to TRBJ2-7; tentatively, D is TRBD2 (5 bases). The CDR3 covers 14 residues. V dropped 5 bases and J dropped 3 bases, with 14 bases sitting between them. CDR1 is SEHNR and CDR2 is FQNEAQ in the germline V gene (reference sequence). The CDR3 DNA is TGTGCCAGCAGCCCCGAGGGCGGATACTACGAGCAGTACTTC. Its translation: CASSPEGGYYEQYF.

The chain has TRBV5-4 and TRBJ1-3, with D possibly being TRBD1 (6 bases). Germline V CDR1 and CDR2: SGHNT, YYREEE (reference sequence). The ends were cut back, 0 bases at V and 0 bases at J, with 10 bases in the middle. This CDR3 contains 16 residues. The CDR3 coding sequence is TGTGCCAGCAGCTTGGAGGACAGCCTCTCTGGAAACACCATATATTTT. Protein: CASSLEDSLSGNTIYF.

This clone has only one observation. This chain connects TRBV19 to TRBJ2-7, with 10 positions matching TRBD2. J was trimmed by 3 bases and V by 3 bases; bases with no gene match: 2. The CDR3 spans 14 residues. Germline lookup yields CDR1 LNHDA and CDR2 SQIVND (reference sequence). CDR3 sequence reads: CASSITSGIYEQYF. DNA for the CDR3: TGTGCCAGTAGTATCACTAGCGGGATCTACGAGCAGTACTTC.

The gene calls are TRBV6-7 and TRBJ1-1; 10 nucleotides align to TRBD1. TRBV6-7 is filed as an ORF, its function uncertain. V dropped 6 bases and J dropped 2; count of bases not matched to a gene: 18. This CDR3 is 19 amino acids long. CDR3: CASRQKDPRQGAGNTEAFF. CDR3 nucleotide sequence: TGTGCCAGCAGGCAAAAGGACCCTAGACAGGGGGCTGGAAACACTGAAGCTTTCTTT.

This sequence joins TRBV11-3 and TRBJ2-1; 11 bases are shared with TRBD2. In germline, CDR1 is SGHNT, CDR2 YENEEA. The CDR3 extends over 18 amino acids. J lost 5 bases, V lost 0 bases, and 9 bases had no gene match. The DNA of the CDR3 is TGTGCCAGCAGCTTAGATCAGGGGTTGACTAGCGGGAACAATGAGCAGTTCTTC. Residues: CASSLDQGLTSGNNEQFF.

The gene calls are TRBV23-1 and TRBJ1-4; TRBD1 is a possible D gene (6 bases). TRBV23-1 is an ORF, and what it does is uncertain. V dropped 5 bases and J dropped 6 bases, with 19 bases sitting between them. The CDR3 has 16 residues. CDR3 sequence: CASSVIAGEGDEKLFF. The CDR3 DNA reads as TGCGCCAGCAGTGTTATCGCAGGGGAGGGGGATGAAAAACTGTTTTTT.

The chain recombines TRBV11-3 with TRBJ1-2; TRBD1 might be the D (6 bases). V lost 6 bases and J 3 bases, leaving 8 bases between the germline ends. Germline CDR1 and CDR2: SGHNT and YENEEA. The CDR3 loop spans 12 amino acids. CDR3 region: CASRGQHYGYTF. CDR3 in DNA: TGTGCCAGCAGAGGACAGCACTATGGCTACACCTTC.

The count of this clone is one. The chain is built from TRBV28 and TRBJ2-7; 9 nucleotides agree with TRBD2. CDR1 is MDHEN and CDR2 is SYDVKM in the germline V gene. The CDR3 consists of 16 residues. V lost 5 bases, J lost 0 bases, and 8 bases stayed unmatched. Here the CDR3 DNA reads TGTGCCAGCAGTCTCTTAGCGGGAGCTAGCTCCTACGAGCAGTACTTC. Encoded protein: CASSLLAGASSYEQYF.

The chain is built from TRBV7-2 and TRBJ1-5; D is unresolved. The CDR3 covers 13 residues. Trimming removed 5 bases from V and 0 bases from J, with 5 bases in between. CDR1 SGHTA and CDR2 FQGNSA come from the germline V gene. In DNA, the CDR3 is TGTGCCAGCAGCATTAATAGCAATCAGCCCCAGCATTTT. Translated: CASSINSNQPQHF.

This rearrangement joins TRBV7-3 to TRBJ2-3; a weak D match, TRBD1 (5 bases). This CDR3 comprises 14 residues. Per the germline V gene, CDR1 is SGHTA and CDR2 is FQGTGA. The ends were cut back, 6 bases at V and 5 bases at J, with 15 bases in the middle. The CDR3 sequence: CASSFGGAIDTQYF. The DNA for the CDR3 is TGTGCCAGCAGTTTCGGTGGGGCCATAGATACGCAGTATTTT.

The CDR3 reads CASSGGLAGAEAFF. In DNA, the CDR3 is TGTGCCAGCTCTGGGGGGTTAGCGGGGGCTGAAGCTTTCTTT. The V gene is TRBV18, the J gene TRBJ1-1; TRBD1 is a possible D gene (5 bases). V lost 6 bases, J lost 6 bases, and 17 bases lay in between. Germline CDR1 is KGHSH and CDR2 is LQKENI. The CDR3 has 14 residues. Drawing the rest from reference TRBV18 and TRBJ1-1, the complete variable domain is NAGVMQNPRHLVRRRGQEARLRCSPMKGHSHVYWYRQLPEEGLKFMVYLQKENIIDESGMPKERFSAEFPKEGPSILRIQQVVRGDSAAYFCASSGGLAGAEAFFGQGTRLTVV.

CDR3 region: CASSNLRNSPLHF. DNA of the CDR3: TGTGCCAGTAGTAACTTGAGAAATTCACCCCTCCACTTT. The chain has TRBV19 and TRBJ1-6, with D unclear. Trimming left V 4 bases short and J 7 bases short, with 8 bases between. Per germline, CDR1 LNHDA and CDR2 SQIVND (reference sequence). The CDR3 is 13 amino acids.

This clone occurred once. This rearrangement joins TRBV3-1 (or the pseudogene TRBV3-2) to TRBJ1-2; the D is unclear. The CDR3 is 12 amino acids. Per germline, CDR1 LGHDT and CDR2 YNNKEL (reference sequence). V gave up 1 base and J gave up 8 bases, with 8 bases separating them. The CDR3 coding sequence is TGTGCCAGCAGCCAAGTAGGGAGCGGCTACACCTTC. Translating it yields CASSQVGSGYTF.

The rearrangement links TRBV10-3 to TRBJ2-7; 10 nucleotides match TRBD1. Germline assignment: CDR1 ENHRY and CDR2 SYGVKD. Unmatched junction bases numbered 11, after V lost 10 bases and J lost 2 bases. The CDR3 contains 15 residues. The CDR3 coding sequence is TGTGCCACCAAACCGGGACAGGGGTTAACCTACGAGCAGTACTTC. It translates to CATKPGQGLTYEQYF.

V and J are TRBV3-1 (or the pseudogene TRBV3-2) and TRBJ1-1, with TRBD1 matching over 10 bases. The V gene's germline CDR1 is LGHDT and CDR2 YNNKEL (reference sequence). The CDR3 has 14 amino acids. J gave up 3 bases and V 3 bases, and 1 base lay outside the gene matches. The CDR3 spells CASSHGTGDTEAFF. In nucleotides, the CDR3 is TGTGCCAGCAGCCATGGGACAGGGGACACTGAAGCTTTCTTT.